The T cell receptor (beta chain) described here comes from a study of identical twins. Study outcomes and limitations: Low generation-probability sequences were in excess among twin-shared out-of-frame alpha sequences.

Each donor was a healthy Caucasian. TCRdb analysed the 5' RACE reads with MiXCR anew, one entry per CDR3 protein. The repertoire holds around 220,000 distinct CDR3 sequences, with over 13% as singletons. Regarding this clonotype: Its antigen remains unknown.

The germline gives CDR1 MNHNS, CDR2 SASEGT. J was trimmed by 7 bases and V by 5 bases; bases with no gene match: 17. This CDR3 comprises 18 residues. The source of this sequence is a woman aged 18-29 years in good health. This chain uses TRBV6-1 with TRBJ1-2; TRBD1 matches at 12 bases. The sample consisted of memory (CD45RO+) T cells sorted from blood. The CDR3 DNA follows: TGTGCCAGCAGTCCACATCGTGGGACAGGGGGCTTCCGAGTTGGCTACACCTTC. Protein: CASSPHRGTGGFRVGYTF.